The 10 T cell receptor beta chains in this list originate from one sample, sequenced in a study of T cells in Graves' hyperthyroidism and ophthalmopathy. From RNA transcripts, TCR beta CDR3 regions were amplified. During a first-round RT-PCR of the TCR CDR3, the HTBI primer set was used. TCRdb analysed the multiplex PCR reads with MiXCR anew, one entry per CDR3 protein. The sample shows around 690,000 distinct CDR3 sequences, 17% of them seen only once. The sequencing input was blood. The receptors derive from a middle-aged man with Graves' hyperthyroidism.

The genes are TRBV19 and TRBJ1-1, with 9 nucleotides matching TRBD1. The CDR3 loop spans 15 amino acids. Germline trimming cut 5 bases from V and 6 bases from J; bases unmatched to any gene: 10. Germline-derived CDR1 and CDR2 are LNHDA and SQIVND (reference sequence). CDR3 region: CASSVGQGRTSEAFF. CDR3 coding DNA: TGTGCCAGTAGTGTCGGACAGGGGAGGACGTCTGAAGCTTTCTTT.

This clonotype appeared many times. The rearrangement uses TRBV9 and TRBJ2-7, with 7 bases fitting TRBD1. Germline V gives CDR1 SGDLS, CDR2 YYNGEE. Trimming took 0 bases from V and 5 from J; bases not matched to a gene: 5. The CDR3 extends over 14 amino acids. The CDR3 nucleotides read TGTGCCAGCAGCGTAGGGACAGGCCCTGACGAGCAGTACTTC. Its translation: CASSVGTGPDEQYF.

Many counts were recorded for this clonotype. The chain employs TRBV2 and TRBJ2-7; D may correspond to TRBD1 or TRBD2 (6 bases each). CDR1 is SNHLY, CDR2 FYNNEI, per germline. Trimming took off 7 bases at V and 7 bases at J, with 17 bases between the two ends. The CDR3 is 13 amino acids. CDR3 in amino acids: CASNPGAPAEQYF. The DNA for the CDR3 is TGTGCCAGCAACCCGGGGGCGCCGGCTGAGCAGTACTTC.

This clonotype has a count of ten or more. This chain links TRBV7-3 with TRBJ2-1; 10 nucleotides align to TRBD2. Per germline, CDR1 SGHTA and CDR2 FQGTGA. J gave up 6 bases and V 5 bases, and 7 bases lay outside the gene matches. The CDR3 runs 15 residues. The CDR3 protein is CASSVGLARFNEQFF. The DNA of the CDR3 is TGTGCCAGCAGCGTGGGACTAGCGCGTTTCAATGAGCAGTTCTTC. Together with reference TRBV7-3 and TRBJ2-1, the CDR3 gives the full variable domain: GAGVSQTPSNKVTEKGKYVELRCDPISGHTALYWYRQSLGQGPEFLIYFQGTGAADDSGLPNDRFFAVRPEGSVSTLKIQRTERGDSAVYLCASSVGLARFNEQFFGPGTRLTVL.

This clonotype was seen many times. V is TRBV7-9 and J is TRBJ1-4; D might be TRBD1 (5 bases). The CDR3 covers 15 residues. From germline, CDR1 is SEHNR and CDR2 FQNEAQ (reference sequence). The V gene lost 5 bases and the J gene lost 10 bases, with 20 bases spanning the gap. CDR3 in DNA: TGTGCCAGCAGCATCCCCTCTCGGGACCGAGGAAAACTGTTTTTT. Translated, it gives CASSIPSRDRGKLFF.

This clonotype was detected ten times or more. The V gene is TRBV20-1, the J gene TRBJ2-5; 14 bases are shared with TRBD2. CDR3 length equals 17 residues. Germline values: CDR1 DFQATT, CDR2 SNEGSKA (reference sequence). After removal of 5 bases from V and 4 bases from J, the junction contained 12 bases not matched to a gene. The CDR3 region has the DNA TGCAGTGCTGCCCGACTAGCGGGAGGGCCTTTGGGAGAGACCCAGTACTTC. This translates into CSAARLAGGPLGETQYF.

The CDR3 DNA reads as TGTGCCAGCAGAAGGGGACTAGCGGGAGTTGAGACCCAGTACTTC. Its translation: CASRRGLAGVETQYF. V and J are TRBV2 and TRBJ2-5, with 14 bases aligning to TRBD2. Germline V CDR1 and CDR2: SNHLY, FYNNEI. V was clipped by 6 bases and J by 5 bases; unmatched bases: 5. This CDR3 is 15 amino acids long.

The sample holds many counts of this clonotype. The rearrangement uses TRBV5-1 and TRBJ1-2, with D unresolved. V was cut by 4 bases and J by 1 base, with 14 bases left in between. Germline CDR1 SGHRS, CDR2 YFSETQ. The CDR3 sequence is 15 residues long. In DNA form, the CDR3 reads TGCGCCAGCAGCCATTTCCTGGGAGGTAACTATGGCTACACCTTC. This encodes CASSHFLGGNYGYTF.

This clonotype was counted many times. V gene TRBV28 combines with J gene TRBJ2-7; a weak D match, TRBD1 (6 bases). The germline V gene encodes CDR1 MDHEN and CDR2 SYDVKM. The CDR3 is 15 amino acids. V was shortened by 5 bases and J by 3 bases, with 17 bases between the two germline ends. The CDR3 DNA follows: TGTGCCAGCAGTCGCTCCGACAGGTTTTTCTACGAGCAGTACTTC. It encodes CASSRSDRFFYEQYF.

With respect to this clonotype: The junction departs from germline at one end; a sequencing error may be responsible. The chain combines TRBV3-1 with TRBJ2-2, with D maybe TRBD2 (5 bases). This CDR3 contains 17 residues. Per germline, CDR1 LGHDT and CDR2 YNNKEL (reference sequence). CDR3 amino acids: CANSHSFERMVTGELFF. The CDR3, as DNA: TGTGCCAACAGCCATTCCTTTGAGCGGATGGTCACCGGGGAGCTGTTTTTT.